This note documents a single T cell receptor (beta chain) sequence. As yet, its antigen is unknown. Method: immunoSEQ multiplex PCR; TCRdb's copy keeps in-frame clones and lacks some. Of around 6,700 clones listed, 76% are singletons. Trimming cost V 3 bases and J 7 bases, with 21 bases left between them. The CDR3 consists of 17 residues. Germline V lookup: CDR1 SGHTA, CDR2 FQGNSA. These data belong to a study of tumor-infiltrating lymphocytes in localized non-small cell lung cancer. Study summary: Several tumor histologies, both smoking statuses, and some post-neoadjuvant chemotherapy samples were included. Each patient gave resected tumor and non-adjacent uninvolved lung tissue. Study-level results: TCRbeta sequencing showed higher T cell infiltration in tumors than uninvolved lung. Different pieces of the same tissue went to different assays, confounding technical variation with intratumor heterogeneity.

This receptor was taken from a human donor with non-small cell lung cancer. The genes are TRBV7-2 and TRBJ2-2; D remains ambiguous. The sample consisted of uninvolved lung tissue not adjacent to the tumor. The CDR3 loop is CASSFSSSLDVSGELFF. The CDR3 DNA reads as TGTGCCAGCAGCTTTAGTTCGTCCCTAGATGTGAGCGGGGAGCTGTTTTTT.